This TCR beta chain was captured in a study of graft-versus-host responses after intestinal transplantation. Study details: Each recipient received anti-thymocyte globulin induction, then tacrolimus and steroids for about 3 years.

Plates contained some 200,000 CFSE-labeled responder cells and some 200,000 irradiated, violet-dye-labeled stimulator cells. Post-reaction, proliferating CD3+CD4+ and CD3+CD8+ responders (CFSE-low) were sorted. Data came from immunoSEQ multiplex PCR; TCRdb stores just in-frame clones and leaves some out. This sample has some 9,500 clones; more than 25% occur once, and the top ten carry 6% to 6.5%. Study results and caveats: GvH clones surfaced in recipient marrow, some emerging earlier in ileum or blood. Early after transplant, HvG clones declined as circulating GvH clones peaked.

This clone was seen a few times. The input for sequencing was alloreactive CD8+ T cells from a mixed lymphocyte reaction culture, taken before intestinal transplant. The subset here: CFSE-low proliferating T cells sorted from roughly six-day pre-transplant mixed lymphocyte reaction (GvH or HvG direction). The receptor's source is a human patient who received an intestinal transplant.

This CDR3 reads CASSYTGGTEAFF. CDR3 bases: TGTGCCAGCAGTTACACAGGGGGCACTGAAGCTTTCTTT. The V gene is TRBV11-1, the J gene TRBJ1-1; TRBD1 matches at 8 bases. The trim removed 6 bases at V and 4 bases at J, leaving 4 bases unmatched. The CDR3 sequence is 13 residues long. Germline CDR1 reads SGHAT; CDR2 reads FQDESV (reference sequence).